Listed below are T cell receptor beta chains from one sample, sequenced in a study of control samples from healthy donors and cancer patients. Data came from immunoSEQ multiplex PCR; TCRdb stores just in-frame clones and leaves some out. Of 190,000 or so clones in the sample, 85% to 95% are singletons; the top ten hold roughly 1.6%. Sequencing used blood. These receptors all come from a man between 18 and 35 years old in good health. CDR3s include the opening cysteine and the closing phenylalanine or tryptophan. The order of the fields is J gene, CDR3 length, V gene, clone size, D gene, CDR3 DNA, CDR3 protein. A D gene is named only where the DNA matches it firmly. Rows give clone size only sometimes, using once, few, many, or a class for an expanded clone.

J gene: TRBJ2-7
CDR3 length: 15
V gene: TRBV21-1
clone size: -
D gene: -
CDR3 DNA: TGTGCCAGCAGCAAAGTTGACAGTTGTTCCTACGAGCAGTACTTC
CDR3 protein: CASSKVDSCSYEQYF

J gene: TRBJ1-1
CDR3 length: 14
V gene: TRBV6-5
clone size: -
D gene: -
CDR3 DNA: TGTGCCAGCCGTTACGGAGTTGGGGGCACTGAAGCTTTCTTT
CDR3 protein: CASRYGVGGTEAFF

J gene: TRBJ2-5
CDR3 length: 15
V gene: TRBV6-5
clone size: -
D gene: TRBD2
CDR3 DNA: TGTGCCAGCAGTAGGACTAGCGGGGGGTGGGAGACCCAGTACTTC
CDR3 protein: CASSRTSGGWETQYF

J gene: TRBJ2-3
CDR3 length: 14
V gene: TRBV4-2
clone size: -
D gene: -
CDR3 DNA: TGTGCCAGCAGCCAAGTACAGCTCACAGATACGCAGTATTTT
CDR3 protein: CASSQVQLTDTQYF

J gene: TRBJ1-4
CDR3 length: 15
V gene: TRBV5-1
clone size: -
D gene: -
CDR3 DNA: TGCGCCAGCAGCTTGTCGGAGATACCTAATGAAAAACTGTTTTTT
CDR3 protein: CASSLSEIPNEKLFF

J gene: TRBJ1-1
CDR3 length: 15
V gene: TRBV19
clone size: -
D gene: -
CDR3 DNA: TGTGCCAGTAGCCCCTCTCTCCGAGGGCCCACTGAAGCTTTCTTT
CDR3 protein: CASSPSLRGPTEAFF

J gene: TRBJ2-7
CDR3 length: 13
V gene: TRBV5-8
clone size: -
D gene: -
CDR3 DNA: TGTGCCAGCAGCTTGACGATCTCCTACGAGCAGTACTTC
CDR3 protein: CASSLTISYEQYF

J gene: TRBJ2-5
CDR3 length: 13
V gene: TRBV5-1
clone size: -
D gene: -
CDR3 DNA: TGCGCCAGCAGCTCGGGACCTCAAGAGACCCAGTACTTC
CDR3 protein: CASSSGPQETQYF

J gene: TRBJ2-3
CDR3 length: 15
V gene: TRBV10-3
clone size: once
D gene: TRBD2
CDR3 DNA: TGTGCCATCAGTGAGTCGGGGGGGTTGGGTGATACGCAGTATTTT
CDR3 protein: CAISESGGLGDTQYF

J gene: TRBJ1-2
CDR3 length: 12
V gene: TRBV6-5
clone size: -
D gene: -
CDR3 DNA: TGTGCCAGCAGTACCACAGGGTATGGCTACACCTTC
CDR3 protein: CASSTTGYGYTF

J gene: TRBJ1-3
CDR3 length: 13
V gene: TRBV28
clone size: -
D gene: -
CDR3 DNA: TGTGCCAGCAGTTTCGGCTCTGGAAACACCATATATTTT
CDR3 protein: CASSFGSGNTIYF

J gene: TRBJ1-4
CDR3 length: 16
V gene: TRBV3-1/TRBV3-2
clone size: -
D gene: -
CDR3 DNA: TGTGCCAGCAGCCAGGCCCCTGACGCAACTAATGAAAAACTGTTTTTT
CDR3 protein: CASSQAPDATNEKLFF

J gene: TRBJ1-1
CDR3 length: 14
V gene: TRBV3-1/TRBV3-2
clone size: -
D gene: -
CDR3 DNA: TGTGCCAGCAGCCACGAGGGGTTGAACACTGAAGCTTTCTTT
CDR3 protein: CASSHEGLNTEAFF

J gene: TRBJ1-2
CDR3 length: 15
V gene: TRBV7-3
clone size: -
D gene: -
CDR3 DNA: TGTGCCAGCAGTGAGGGTCCCCCAGGGCTGTATGGCTACACCTTC
CDR3 protein: CASSEGPPGLYGYTF

J gene: TRBJ1-5
CDR3 length: 13
V gene: TRBV28
clone size: -
D gene: -
CDR3 DNA: TGTGCCAGCAGTTTAAAGGGAAATCAGCCCCAGCATTTT
CDR3 protein: CASSLKGNQPQHF

J gene: TRBJ1-4
CDR3 length: 15
V gene: TRBV25-1
clone size: -
D gene: -
CDR3 DNA: TGTGCCAGCAGTGAATTTTCGGCGGGTAATGAAAAACTGTTTTTT
CDR3 protein: CASSEFSAGNEKLFF

J gene: TRBJ2-1
CDR3 length: 14
V gene: TRBV28
clone size: -
D gene: -
CDR3 DNA: TGTGCCAGCAGTTTTCGGGGAGCAAATCCGGCGCAGTTCTTC
CDR3 protein: CASSFRGANPAQFF

J gene: TRBJ2-5
CDR3 length: 12
V gene: TRBV12-3/TRBV12-4
clone size: -
D gene: -
CDR3 DNA: TGTGCCAGCAGTTCATCGGGGGAGACCCAGTACTTC
CDR3 protein: CASSSSGETQYF

J gene: TRBJ1-4
CDR3 length: 13
V gene: TRBV19
clone size: -
D gene: -
CDR3 DNA: TGTGCCAGCTCGGGACACTACAATGAAAAACTGTTTTTT
CDR3 protein: CASSGHYNEKLFF

J gene: TRBJ1-1
CDR3 length: 15
V gene: TRBV5-8
clone size: -
D gene: -
CDR3 DNA: TGTGCCAGCAGCTTTGAGGGGGGCGGTTGGGCTGAAGCTTTCTTT
CDR3 protein: CASSFEGGGWAEAFF

J gene: TRBJ1-5
CDR3 length: 18
V gene: TRBV5-1
clone size: -
D gene: -
CDR3 DNA: TGCGCCAGCAGCTCATTAAGTCGCGCCAGACCAAGCAATCAGCCCCAGCATTTT
CDR3 protein: CASSSLSRARPSNQPQHF

J gene: TRBJ2-1
CDR3 length: 17
V gene: TRBV5-1
clone size: once
D gene: TRBD2
CDR3 DNA: TGCGCCAGCAGCACGGAAAGGGCGGGGGGTCTCTACAATGAGCAGTTCTTC
CDR3 protein: CASSTERAGGLYNEQFF

J gene: TRBJ2-7
CDR3 length: 16
V gene: TRBV5-1
clone size: -
D gene: TRBD1
CDR3 DNA: TGCGCCAGCAGCTTGGTCCCAGGGGGCGGCTACTACGAGCAGTACTTC
CDR3 protein: CASSLVPGGGYYEQYF

J gene: TRBJ2-3
CDR3 length: 16
V gene: TRBV23-1
clone size: -
D gene: TRBD1
CDR3 DNA: TGCGCCAGCAGTCCGACAGGGGCCCTTAGCACAGATACGCAGTATTTT
CDR3 protein: CASSPTGALSTDTQYF

J gene: TRBJ1-1
CDR3 length: 14
V gene: TRBV24-1
clone size: -
D gene: -
CDR3 DNA: TGTGCCACCAGACCAGGGGCGATGAACACTGAAGCTTTCTTT
CDR3 protein: CATRPGAMNTEAFF

J gene: TRBJ2-3
CDR3 length: 14
V gene: TRBV12-5
clone size: -
D gene: -
CDR3 DNA: TGTGCTAGTGGTCCCGGGACTGATGCAGATACGCAGTATTTT
CDR3 protein: CASGPGTDADTQYF

J gene: TRBJ2-1
CDR3 length: 12
V gene: TRBV12-3/TRBV12-4
clone size: -
D gene: -
CDR3 DNA: TGTGCCAGCAGTTTGGGGGTGGGTCAGCAGTTCTTC
CDR3 protein: CASSLGVGQQFF

J gene: TRBJ2-4
CDR3 length: 19
V gene: TRBV19
clone size: -
D gene: TRBD2
CDR3 DNA: TGTGCCAGTAGTATAGCCCCAAAAACTAGCGGGGTAGCCAAAAACATTCAGTACTTC
CDR3 protein: CASSIAPKTSGVAKNIQYF

J gene: TRBJ1-6
CDR3 length: 14
V gene: TRBV25-1
clone size: -
D gene: -
CDR3 DNA: TGTGCCAGCAGTCGTGGCACCGATAATTCACCCCTCCACTTT
CDR3 protein: CASSRGTDNSPLHF

J gene: TRBJ2-1
CDR3 length: 14
V gene: TRBV29-1
clone size: once
D gene: TRBD2
CDR3 DNA: TGCAGCTCTAGCGGGGATCACCTCTACAATGAGCAGTTCTTC
CDR3 protein: CSSSGDHLYNEQFF

J gene: TRBJ2-5
CDR3 length: 13
V gene: TRBV6-5
clone size: -
D gene: TRBD1
CDR3 DNA: TGTGCCAGCAGACGGACAGGGAGAGAGACCCAGTACTTC
CDR3 protein: CASRRTGRETQYF

J gene: TRBJ1-1
CDR3 length: 15
V gene: TRBV10-3
clone size: -
D gene: TRBD1
CDR3 DNA: TGTGCCATCAGTGAGGAGGACAGGGGCAACACTGAAGCTTTCTTT
CDR3 protein: CAISEEDRGNTEAFF

J gene: TRBJ1-1
CDR3 length: 16
V gene: TRBV22-1
clone size: -
D gene: -
CDR3 DNA: TGTCCTGGGAGCGCACGTATCCGGACGTTGAACACTGAAGCTTTCTTT
CDR3 protein: CPGSARIRTLNTEAFF

J gene: TRBJ2-1
CDR3 length: 14
V gene: TRBV30
clone size: -
D gene: -
CDR3 DNA: TGTGCCTGGTCCGGGACTGGGAACTACAATGAGCAGTTCTTC
CDR3 protein: CAWSGTGNYNEQFF

J gene: TRBJ1-3
CDR3 length: 20
V gene: TRBV6-1
clone size: -
D gene: -
CDR3 DNA: TGTGCCAGCAGTGAAGTCCCCGGAGCTCATATCTATTCTCAAAGAAACACCATATATTTT
CDR3 protein: CASSEVPGAHIYSQRNTIYF

J gene: TRBJ1-6
CDR3 length: 13
V gene: TRBV28
clone size: -
D gene: -
CDR3 DNA: TGTGCCAGCAGTTTAGGGATGAATTCACCCCTCCACTTT
CDR3 protein: CASSLGMNSPLHF

J gene: TRBJ1-6
CDR3 length: 15
V gene: TRBV5-8
clone size: -
D gene: TRBD1
CDR3 DNA: TGTGCCAGCAGCTTCAGGACAGGGGCGAATTCACCCCTCCACTTT
CDR3 protein: CASSFRTGANSPLHF

J gene: TRBJ1-6
CDR3 length: 12
V gene: TRBV6-5
clone size: -
D gene: -
CDR3 DNA: TGTGCCAGCATTCTGGGGTTCTCACCCCTCCACTTT
CDR3 protein: CASILGFSPLHF

J gene: TRBJ1-3
CDR3 length: 18
V gene: TRBV6-1
clone size: -
D gene: -
CDR3 DNA: TGTGCCAGCAGTGGGGGTAATTATGGGCAGAAGACTGGAAACACCATATATTTT
CDR3 protein: CASSGGNYGQKTGNTIYF

J gene: TRBJ2-3
CDR3 length: 13
V gene: TRBV13
clone size: -
D gene: -
CDR3 DNA: TGTGCCAGCAGCTTAGGTCCGCCAGATACGCAGTATTTT
CDR3 protein: CASSLGPPDTQYF

J gene: TRBJ2-4
CDR3 length: 16
V gene: TRBV24-1
clone size: -
D gene: -
CDR3 DNA: TGTGCCACCAGTGATTCGGGGGCACGGACCAAAAACATTCAGTACTTC
CDR3 protein: CATSDSGARTKNIQYF

J gene: TRBJ2-1
CDR3 length: 12
V gene: TRBV30
clone size: -
D gene: -
CDR3 DNA: TGTGCCTGGAGTACTGGAAACAATGAGCAGTTCTTC
CDR3 protein: CAWSTGNNEQFF

J gene: TRBJ2-4
CDR3 length: 12
V gene: TRBV14
clone size: -
D gene: -
CDR3 DNA: TGTGCCAGCAGCCAAGAAGGGCACATTCAGTACTTC
CDR3 protein: CASSQEGHIQYF

J gene: TRBJ2-5
CDR3 length: 15
V gene: TRBV5-1
clone size: -
D gene: -
CDR3 DNA: TGCGCCAGCAGCTTGGACCCGGGGTCCCAAGAGACCCAGTACTTC
CDR3 protein: CASSLDPGSQETQYF

J gene: TRBJ1-1
CDR3 length: 10
V gene: TRBV30
clone size: -
D gene: -
CDR3 DNA: TGTGCCTGGGGCCAGATTGGAGCTTTCTTT
CDR3 protein: CAWGQIGAFF

J gene: TRBJ1-5
CDR3 length: 14
V gene: TRBV21-1
clone size: -
D gene: -
CDR3 DNA: TGTGCCAGCAATGGGGTCCGAGACAATCAGCCCCAGCATTTT
CDR3 protein: CASNGVRDNQPQHF

J gene: TRBJ1-6
CDR3 length: 14
V gene: TRBV19
clone size: once
D gene: TRBD1
CDR3 DNA: TGTGCCAGTAGTCCGGGACAGGCTAATTCACCCCTCCACTTT
CDR3 protein: CASSPGQANSPLHF

J gene: TRBJ2-5
CDR3 length: 12
V gene: TRBV5-4
clone size: -
D gene: -
CDR3 DNA: TGTGCCAGCAGCTTGGGTCAAGAGACCCAGTACTTC
CDR3 protein: CASSLGQETQYF